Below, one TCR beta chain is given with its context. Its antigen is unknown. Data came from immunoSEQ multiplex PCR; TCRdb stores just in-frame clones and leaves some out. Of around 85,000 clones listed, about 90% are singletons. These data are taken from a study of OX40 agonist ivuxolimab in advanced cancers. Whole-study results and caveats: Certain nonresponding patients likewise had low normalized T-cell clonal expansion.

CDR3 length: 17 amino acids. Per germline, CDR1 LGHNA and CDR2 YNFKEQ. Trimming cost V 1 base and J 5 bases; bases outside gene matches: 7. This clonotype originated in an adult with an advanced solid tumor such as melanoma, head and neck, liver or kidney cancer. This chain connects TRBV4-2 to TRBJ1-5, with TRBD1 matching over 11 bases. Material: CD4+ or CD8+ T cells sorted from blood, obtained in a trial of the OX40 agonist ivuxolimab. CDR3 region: CASSQGGQGAHDQPQHF. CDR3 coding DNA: TGTGCCAGCAGCCAAGGAGGACAGGGGGCGCATGATCAGCCCCAGCATTTT.